Listed below are T cell receptor beta chains from one sample, sequenced in a study of OX40 agonist ivuxolimab in advanced cancers. Some clones are missing from TCRdb's copy, which holds only in-frame ones; the method was immunoSEQ multiplex PCR. Of 90,000 to 100,000 clones listed, roughly nine tenths were seen once; the top ten hold about 0.8%. This sample comprised CD4+ or CD8+ T cells sorted from blood, obtained in a trial of the OX40 agonist ivuxolimab. Receptor source: an adult with an advanced solid tumor such as melanoma, head and neck, liver or kidney cancer. Each CDR3 is given with its conserved first and last residue. A D gene is named only where the DNA matches it firmly. Only part of the rows carry a size: once, few, many, or a class if the clone is expanded.

d_gene: .; v_gene: TRBV6-6; abundance: once; j_gene: TRBJ2-3; CDR3aa: CASSYVSYTQYF; CDR3nt: TGTGCCAGCAGTTACGTATCGTATACGCAGTATTTT
d_gene: .; v_gene: TRBV6-5; abundance: .; j_gene: TRBJ1-1; CDR3aa: CASSEQANTEAFF; CDR3nt: TGTGCCAGCAGTGAACAGGCTAACACTGAAGCTTTCTTT
d_gene: .; v_gene: TRBV7-9; abundance: .; j_gene: TRBJ1-1; CDR3aa: CASNLQENTEAFF; CDR3nt: TGTGCCAGCAACTTGCAGGAGAACACTGAAGCTTTCTTT
d_gene: .; v_gene: TRBV30; abundance: .; j_gene: TRBJ1-3; CDR3aa: CAWSADSGNTIYF; CDR3nt: TGTGCCTGGAGTGCGGACTCTGGAAACACCATATATTTT
d_gene: .; v_gene: TRBV2; abundance: .; j_gene: TRBJ1-4; CDR3aa: CASSERTREEKLFF; CDR3nt: TGTGCCAGCAGTGAACGTACCCGTGAAGAAAAACTGTTTTTT
d_gene: TRBD1; v_gene: TRBV27; abundance: .; j_gene: TRBJ1-4; CDR3aa: CASSPPRQGSINEKLFF; CDR3nt: TGTGCCAGCAGTCCACCACGACAGGGAAGTATTAATGAAAAACTGTTTTTT
d_gene: .; v_gene: TRBV4-3; abundance: .; j_gene: TRBJ2-5; CDR3aa: CASSQDTLSMWRGRETQYF; CDR3nt: TGCGCCAGCAGCCAAGATACCCTTAGCATGTGGCGGGGACGAGAGACCCAGTACTTC
d_gene: .; v_gene: TRBV5-1; abundance: .; j_gene: TRBJ2-1; CDR3aa: CASSLQLGGGSYNEQFF; CDR3nt: TGCGCCAGCAGCTTGCAGTTGGGAGGGGGGTCCTACAATGAGCAGTTCTTC
d_gene: .; v_gene: TRBV2; abundance: .; j_gene: TRBJ2-5; CDR3aa: CASRDNKETQYF; CDR3nt: TGTGCCAGCAGGGATAACAAAGAGACCCAGTACTTC
d_gene: .; v_gene: TRBV1; abundance: .; j_gene: TRBJ1-2; CDR3aa: CTSSQETGLSYGYTF; CDR3nt: TGCACCAGCAGCCAAGAGACAGGGTTGAGCTATGGCTACACCTTC
d_gene: .; v_gene: TRBV30; abundance: .; j_gene: TRBJ1-5; CDR3aa: CAWSIGRPGRSNQPQHF; CDR3nt: TGTGCCTGGAGTATCGGACGCCCGGGCAGGAGCAATCAGCCCCAGCATTTT
d_gene: .; v_gene: TRBV28; abundance: .; j_gene: TRBJ1-6; CDR3aa: CASRPSSYNSPLHF; CDR3nt: TGTGCCAGCAGACCGAGCTCCTATAATTCACCCCTCCACTTT
d_gene: TRBD1; v_gene: TRBV5-6; abundance: .; j_gene: TRBJ1-3; CDR3aa: CASGDRGFGNTIYF; CDR3nt: TGTGCCAGCGGAGACAGGGGCTTTGGAAACACCATATATTTT
d_gene: TRBD2; v_gene: TRBV5-4; abundance: once; j_gene: TRBJ2-3; CDR3aa: CASSLNSGSSTDTQYF; CDR3nt: TGTGCCAGCAGTTTAAATAGCGGGAGTAGCACAGATACGCAGTATTTT
d_gene: .; v_gene: TRBV4-2; abundance: .; j_gene: TRBJ2-5; CDR3aa: CASSQDTQRETQYF; CDR3nt: TGTGCCAGCAGCCAAGATACCCAGCGGGAGACCCAGTACTTC
d_gene: .; v_gene: TRBV19; abundance: .; j_gene: TRBJ2-7; CDR3aa: CASSTTGQGGYEQYF; CDR3nt: TGTGCCAGTAGTACCACGGGCCAAGGGGGGTATGAGCAGTACTTC
d_gene: TRBD1; v_gene: TRBV19; abundance: .; j_gene: TRBJ1-1; CDR3aa: CASSTIGTGNTEAFF; CDR3nt: TGTGCCAGTAGCACTATAGGGACAGGGAACACTGAAGCTTTCTTT
d_gene: .; v_gene: TRBV10-3; abundance: .; j_gene: TRBJ2-6; CDR3aa: CAISVNPSGANVLTF; CDR3nt: TGTGCCATCAGCGTCAACCCCTCTGGGGCCAACGTCCTGACTTTC
d_gene: TRBD1; v_gene: TRBV11-1; abundance: few; j_gene: TRBJ1-2; CDR3aa: CASSSTGIYGYTF; CDR3nt: TGTGCCAGCAGCTCGACAGGGATCTATGGCTACACCTTC
d_gene: TRBD1; v_gene: TRBV4-2; abundance: few; j_gene: TRBJ1-2; CDR3aa: CASSRQGDALGYTF; CDR3nt: TGTGCCAGCAGTCGGCAGGGGGACGCTCTTGGCTACACCTTC
d_gene: TRBD2; v_gene: TRBV19; abundance: .; j_gene: TRBJ2-5; CDR3aa: CASSILGSGRRQETQYF; CDR3nt: TGTGCCAGTAGTATTCTCGGGAGCGGGAGAAGGCAAGAGACCCAGTACTTC
d_gene: .; v_gene: TRBV6-6; abundance: .; j_gene: TRBJ2-3; CDR3aa: CASRPQAFTDTQYF; CDR3nt: TGTGCCAGCAGGCCTCAGGCCTTCACAGATACGCAGTATTTT
d_gene: .; v_gene: TRBV25-1; abundance: .; j_gene: TRBJ1-1; CDR3aa: CASSEGKVTEAFF; CDR3nt: TGTGCCAGCAGTGAAGGGAAGGTAACTGAAGCTTTCTTT
d_gene: .; v_gene: TRBV5-1; abundance: .; j_gene: TRBJ2-7; CDR3aa: CASSPGAGTYEQYF; CDR3nt: TGCGCCAGCAGCCCCGGGGCAGGAACCTACGAGCAGTACTTC
d_gene: .; v_gene: TRBV28; abundance: .; j_gene: TRBJ1-3; CDR3aa: CASRSGTAGNTIYF; CDR3nt: TGTGCCAGCAGATCCGGGACGGCCGGAAACACCATATATTTT
d_gene: TRBD1; v_gene: TRBV28; abundance: once; j_gene: TRBJ1-1; CDR3aa: CASQGDGDMNTEAFF; CDR3nt: TGTGCCAGCCAGGGGGACGGAGACATGAACACTGAAGCTTTCTTT
d_gene: .; v_gene: TRBV28; abundance: many; j_gene: TRBJ1-2; CDR3aa: CASSLFAGRANYGYTF; CDR3nt: TGTGCCAGCAGTTTATTCGCTGGCAGGGCCAACTATGGCTACACCTTC
d_gene: .; v_gene: TRBV6-5; abundance: .; j_gene: TRBJ1-1; CDR3aa: CASTQQGVGAEAFF; CDR3nt: TGTGCCAGCACCCAACAGGGAGTGGGCGCTGAAGCTTTCTTT
d_gene: TRBD2; v_gene: TRBV30; abundance: .; j_gene: TRBJ2-7; CDR3aa: CAWAGGGSSYEQYF; CDR3nt: TGTGCCTGGGCGGGGGGCGGTAGCTCCTACGAGCAGTACTTC
d_gene: .; v_gene: TRBV11-2; abundance: .; j_gene: TRBJ1-6; CDR3aa: CASSSSAGHDYNSPLHF; CDR3nt: TGTGCCAGCAGCTCTTCGGCAGGGCATGATTATAATTCACCCCTCCACTTT
d_gene: .; v_gene: TRBV6-4; abundance: .; j_gene: TRBJ2-2; CDR3aa: CASSPTTTGELFF; CDR3nt: TGTGCCAGCAGCCCAACAACCACCGGGGAGCTGTTTTTT
d_gene: .; v_gene: TRBV14; abundance: .; j_gene: TRBJ2-1; CDR3aa: CASSPLGGGLGTNEQFF; CDR3nt: TGTGCCAGCAGCCCCCTAGGGGGAGGACTAGGAACGAATGAGCAGTTCTTC
d_gene: TRBD1; v_gene: TRBV25-1; abundance: .; j_gene: TRBJ1-4; CDR3aa: CATTDSGTGYSSEKLFF; CDR3nt: TGTGCCACCACCGATTCCGGGACAGGGTATTCTAGCGAAAAACTGTTTTTT
d_gene: .; v_gene: TRBV6-1; abundance: .; j_gene: TRBJ1-3; CDR3aa: CASSPAPTVPSTIYF; CDR3nt: TGTGCCAGCAGTCCTGCGCCGACAGTACCGAGCACCATATATTTT
d_gene: TRBD1; v_gene: TRBV2; abundance: few; j_gene: TRBJ1-1; CDR3aa: CASSGQGNTEAFF; CDR3nt: TGTGCCAGCAGTGGACAGGGGAACACTGAAGCTTTCTTT
d_gene: .; v_gene: TRBV27; abundance: .; j_gene: TRBJ1-6; CDR3aa: CASGTGDSPLHF; CDR3nt: TGTGCCTCCGGGACCGGAGATTCACCCCTCCACTTT
d_gene: .; v_gene: TRBV7-2; abundance: .; j_gene: TRBJ1-4; CDR3aa: CASSPGEGKLFF; CDR3nt: TGTGCCAGCAGCCCAGGGGAGGGAAAACTGTTTTTT
d_gene: TRBD2; v_gene: TRBV19; abundance: .; j_gene: TRBJ2-2; CDR3aa: CASSIVTGGTGELFF; CDR3nt: TGTGCCAGTAGTATAGTAACGGGGGGGACCGGGGAGCTGTTTTTT
d_gene: .; v_gene: TRBV6-1; abundance: .; j_gene: TRBJ2-7; CDR3aa: CASSDRDSYEQYF; CDR3nt: TGTGCCAGCAGTGACCGGGATTCTTACGAGCAGTACTTC
d_gene: TRBD2; v_gene: TRBV4-3; abundance: .; j_gene: TRBJ2-3; CDR3aa: CASSRSGFTDTQYF; CDR3nt: TGCGCCAGCAGCCGTAGCGGGTTCACAGATACGCAGTATTTT
d_gene: .; v_gene: TRBV29-1; abundance: .; j_gene: TRBJ1-4; CDR3aa: CSVVGPHPEKLFF; CDR3nt: TGCAGCGTCGTAGGGCCACACCCTGAAAAACTGTTTTTT
d_gene: .; v_gene: TRBV28; abundance: .; j_gene: TRBJ1-1; CDR3aa: CASSFPPFNRESWGVGAFF; CDR3nt: TGTGCCAGCAGTTTCCCCCCCTTCAACCGGGAGAGCTGGGGGGTGGGCGCTTTCTTT
d_gene: .; v_gene: TRBV6-4; abundance: .; j_gene: TRBJ2-3; CDR3aa: CASSGGDDTDTQYF; CDR3nt: TGTGCCAGCAGTGGGGGAGACGACACAGATACGCAGTATTTT
d_gene: .; v_gene: TRBV9; abundance: .; j_gene: TRBJ2-2; CDR3aa: CASSVPPLGGELFF; CDR3nt: TGTGCCAGCAGCGTGCCTCCTTTGGGCGGGGAGCTGTTTTTT
d_gene: .; v_gene: TRBV2; abundance: .; j_gene: TRBJ2-3; CDR3aa: CASRKGVATDTQYF; CDR3nt: TGTGCCAGCAGGAAAGGGGTAGCGACAGATACGCAGTATTTT
d_gene: .; v_gene: TRBV30; abundance: .; j_gene: TRBJ2-3; CDR3aa: CAWSVQDSRADTQYF; CDR3nt: TGTGCCTGGAGTGTACAGGACAGCCGCGCAGATACGCAGTATTTT
d_gene: .; v_gene: TRBV2; abundance: .; j_gene: TRBJ2-7; CDR3aa: CASRDRAYEQYF; CDR3nt: TGTGCCAGCAGGGACAGAGCCTACGAGCAGTACTTC
d_gene: .; v_gene: TRBV10-3; abundance: .; j_gene: TRBJ1-5; CDR3aa: CAISDYMQQPQHF; CDR3nt: TGTGCCATCAGTGACTACATGCAACAGCCCCAGCATTTT
d_gene: .; v_gene: TRBV28; abundance: .; j_gene: TRBJ1-2; CDR3aa: CASSAFDGDGYTF; CDR3nt: TGTGCCAGCAGTGCCTTCGACGGGGATGGCTACACCTTC
d_gene: .; v_gene: TRBV4-2; abundance: .; j_gene: TRBJ2-1; CDR3aa: CASSQDWDRENEQFF; CDR3nt: TGTGCCAGCAGCCAAGATTGGGATCGAGAAAATGAGCAGTTCTTC
d_gene: .; v_gene: TRBV6-1; abundance: .; j_gene: TRBJ1-5; CDR3aa: CASNLDEVGNQPQHF; CDR3nt: TGTGCCAGCAACCTGGACGAGGTGGGCAATCAGCCCCAGCATTTT
d_gene: .; v_gene: TRBV2; abundance: .; j_gene: TRBJ1-4; CDR3aa: CASTAGRVEKLFF; CDR3nt: TGTGCCAGCACAGCAGGGAGAGTCGAAAAACTGTTTTTT
d_gene: .; v_gene: TRBV6-6; abundance: .; j_gene: TRBJ2-3; CDR3aa: CASSYPFQAGTDTQYF; CDR3nt: TGTGCCAGCAGTTACCCCTTTCAAGCAGGGACAGATACGCAGTATTTT
d_gene: .; v_gene: TRBV7-2; abundance: .; j_gene: TRBJ2-5; CDR3aa: CASSRDGWGQETQYF; CDR3nt: TGTGCCAGCAGCCGGGACGGCTGGGGACAAGAGACCCAGTACTTC
d_gene: .; v_gene: TRBV7-2; abundance: .; j_gene: TRBJ2-2; CDR3aa: CASSSERTGELFF; CDR3nt: TGTGCCAGCAGCTCGGAGCGGACCGGGGAGCTGTTTTTT
d_gene: .; v_gene: TRBV5-1; abundance: .; j_gene: TRBJ2-7; CDR3aa: CASSLVLYEQYF; CDR3nt: TGCGCCAGCAGCTTGGTGCTCTACGAGCAGTACTTC